The 24 T cell receptor beta chains listed next were all sequenced from one sample in a study of cytomegalovirus exposure and HLA in healthy donors. The PCR contained 60 Vbeta and 13 Jbeta primers. Data came from immunoSEQ multiplex PCR; TCRdb stores just in-frame clones and leaves some out. The profile shows some 180,000 clones, about four fifths of them singletons. Material for sequencing was PBMCs. Source of these receptors: a woman between 25 and 40 years old in good health and CMV-seronegative.

The V gene is TRBV5-1, the J gene TRBJ1-1; D unresolved. Trimming took off 0 bases at V and 1 base at J, with 7 bases between the two ends. The CDR3 extends over 14 amino acids. Germline lookup yields CDR1 SGHRS and CDR2 YFSETQ. The CDR3 sequence is CASSLESRNTEAFF. The CDR3 nucleotides are TGCGCCAGCAGCTTGGAATCTAGGAACACTGAAGCTTTCTTT. Full variable domain (outside the CDR3, taken from reference TRBV5-1 and TRBJ1-1): KAGVTQTPRYLIKTRGQQVTLSCSPISGHRSVSWYQQTPGQGLQFLFEYFSETQRNKGNFPGRFSGRQFSNSRSEMNVSTLELGDSALYLCASSLESRNTEAFFGQGTRLTVV.

The chain is built from TRBV5-1 and TRBJ2-5; the match to TRBD2 covers 15 bases. With V trimmed by 3 bases and J by 1 base, 4 bases remained unmatched. Germline V lookup: CDR1 SGHRS, CDR2 YFSETQ. The CDR3 is made up of 17 amino acids. CDR3 in amino acids: CASSSGLAGGPQETQYF. In nucleotides, the CDR3 is TGCGCCAGCAGCTCGGGACTAGCGGGGGGCCCCCAAGAGACCCAGTACTTC.

This rearrangement joins TRBV9 to TRBJ2-2; unclear D gene. CDR1 SGDLS and CDR2 YYNGEE come from the germline V gene. V was trimmed by 4 bases and J by 7 bases, leaving 8 bases between them. The CDR3 has 12 amino acids. This CDR3 reads CASSPRNGELFF. CDR3 sequence (DNA): TGTGCCAGCAGCCCCAGGAACGGGGAGCTGTTTTTT.

CDR3 protein: CASRNDRAEQYF. CDR3 bases: TGCGCCAGCAGAAACGACAGAGCCGAGCAGTACTTC. This rearrangement joins TRBV5-1 to TRBJ2-7; possible D gene TRBD1, 5 bases. V was trimmed by 5 bases and J by 6 bases, leaving 12 bases between them. Germline values: CDR1 SGHRS, CDR2 YFSETQ. CDR3 length: 12 residues. Drawing the rest from reference TRBV5-1 and TRBJ2-7, the complete variable domain is KAGVTQTPRYLIKTRGQQVTLSCSPISGHRSVSWYQQTPGQGLQFLFEYFSETQRNKGNFPGRFSGRQFSNSRSEMNVSTLELGDSALYLCASRNDRAEQYFGPGTRLTVT.

V is TRBV7-2 and J is TRBJ1-2; 8 positions match TRBD1. V dropped 1 base and J dropped 4; count of bases not matched to a gene: 5. From germline, CDR1 is SGHTA and CDR2 FQGNSA. This CDR3 spans 15 amino acids. CDR3 in DNA: TGTGCCAGCAGCTTAGTATCAGGGGGCGGCTATGGCTACACCTTC. Protein: CASSLVSGGGYGYTF.

The genes are TRBV4-2 and TRBJ2-3; TRBD1 agrees at 7 bases. Germline V gene data show CDR1 as LGHNA and CDR2 as YNFKEQ. V shed 0 bases, J shed 4 bases, and the junction held 10 bases outside the gene matches. The CDR3 runs to 17 residues. The chain's CDR3 is CASSQDNEGAIADTQYF. The CDR3 DNA reads TGTGCCAGCAGCCAAGATAACGAGGGGGCGATAGCAGATACGCAGTATTTT.

As DNA, the CDR3 is TGTGCCAGTAGTATCCAGGGGGCTGTCGGCTATGGCTACACCTTC. It specifies CASSIQGAVGYGYTF. The chain uses TRBV19 and TRBJ1-2, with 8 bases that match TRBD1. There are 15 residues in the CDR3. Germline loops: CDR1 LNHDA, CDR2 SQIVND (reference sequence). Unmatched junction bases numbered 7, after V lost 3 bases and J lost 4 bases.

V is TRBV7-9 and J is TRBJ2-5; no clear D. V shed 5 bases and J shed 0 bases, with 4 bases lying between them. The length of the CDR3 is 12 residues. Germline V gene sequence: CDR1 SEHNR, CDR2 FQNEAQ (reference sequence). CDR3 loop: CASSANQETQYF. CDR3 nucleotides: TGTGCCAGCAGCGCTAACCAAGAGACCCAGTACTTC.

The rearrangement links TRBV29-1 to TRBJ1-2, with D possibly being TRBD1 (5 bases). The V end lost 5 bases, the J end lost 2 bases, and 9 bases lay between the germline ends. The CDR3 has 12 amino acids. The germline V gene has CDR1 SQVTM and CDR2 ANQGSEA. The DNA of the CDR3 is TGCAGCGTTTCCCAGGGCAACTATGGCTACACCTTC. Translation: CSVSQGNYGYTF.

The V and J genes are TRBV7-9 and TRBJ1-5; 10 nucleotides match TRBD1. Looked up from germline, CDR1 is SEHNR and CDR2 is FQNEAQ (reference sequence). CDR3 length: 13 residues. The ends lost 5 bases at V and 5 bases at J; junction bases unmatched: 0. This CDR3 reads CASSGTGDQPQHF. The CDR3 bases are TGTGCCAGCAGCGGGACAGGGGATCAGCCCCAGCATTTT.

The chain employs TRBV29-1 and TRBJ2-7; perhaps TRBD1 as D (5 bases). Trimming left V 2 bases short and J 5 bases short, with 13 bases between. The CDR3 is 13 amino acids. CDR1 and CDR2 (germline): SQVTM, ANQGSEA. This CDR3 reads CSVEPTQGHEQYF. The CDR3 nucleotides read TGCAGCGTTGAACCGACTCAGGGCCACGAGCAGTACTTC.

This chain joins TRBV5-4 and TRBJ1-1, with D uncertain. Germline CDR1 reads SGHNT; CDR2 reads YYREEE (reference sequence). The CDR3 totals 18 residues. Between the trimmed V and J ends, which lost 2 bases and 5 bases, there was a span of 25 bases. DNA for the CDR3: TGTGCCAGCAGCTTCCTAGGTTTGTTGTTGGAAGTTCAAACTGAAGCTTTCTTT. Amino acid sequence: CASSFLGLLLEVQTEAFF.

As DNA, the CDR3 is TGTGCCAGCAGCATTGGAGGGGGACAGGGGGCTTTCTTT. It specifies CASSIGGGQGAFF. This sequence joins TRBV5-6 and TRBJ1-1; 10 bases fit TRBD1. The CDR3 is 13 amino acids. V gave up 4 bases and J gave up 11 bases; unmatched junction bases: 8. Germline CDR1 is SGHDT and CDR2 is YYEEEE.

The V gene is TRBV6-5, the J gene TRBJ2-5; D unclear. Judging by the DNA end, TRBJ2-7 fits better; the J call may be wrong. This CDR3 contains 15 residues. Looked up from germline, CDR1 is MNHEY and CDR2 is SVGAGI. The CDR3: CASSYSRLISYEQYF. The CDR3 DNA follows: TGTGCCAGCAGTTACTCGAGACTGATCTCCTACGAGCAGTACTTC.

This clone came up a few times. This chain uses TRBV5-8 with TRBJ1-2; D perhaps matches TRBD1 (5 bases). The germline V and J ends were trimmed by 4 bases and 5 bases, with 18 bases remaining between them. The germline V gene encodes CDR1 SGHTS and CDR2 YDEGEE. CDR3 length: 15 residues. CDR3 coding DNA: TGTGCCAGCAGCCCACTGGGGCTTGCCAGATATGGCTACACCTTC. Translated: CASSPLGLARYGYTF. Together with reference TRBV5-8 and TRBJ1-2, the CDR3 gives the full variable domain: EAGVTQSPTHLIKTRGQQATLRCSPISGHTSVYWYQQALGLGLQFLLWYDEGEERNRGNFPPRFSGRQFPNYSSELNVNALELEDSALYLCASSPLGLARYGYTFGSGTRLTVV.

V gene TRBV2 combines with J gene TRBJ1-4; 9 bases align to TRBD1. The CDR3 contains 14 residues. V lost 7 bases and J lost 5; bases outside the gene matches: 5. Per the germline V gene, CDR1 is SNHLY and CDR2 is FYNNEI. The CDR3 region has the DNA TGTGCCAGCAAATCCGGGACAGGGAATGAAAAACTGTTTTTT. Amino acids: CASKSGTGNEKLFF.

V is TRBV2 and J is TRBJ2-3; 8 bases map to TRBD2. V shed 6 bases, J shed 3 bases, and the junction held 14 bases outside the gene matches. The CDR3 is made up of 17 amino acids. Germline V gene lookup returns CDR1 SNHLY and CDR2 FYNNEI. The DNA for the CDR3 is TGTGCCAGCAGCCTCCCAGGGCGGGGGGCCTATACAGATACGCAGTATTTT. It codes for CASSLPGRGAYTDTQYF.

V and J are TRBV5-1 and TRBJ2-3; D is ambiguous. Trimming cost V 1 base and J 2 bases, with 8 bases left between them. The CDR3 is 14 residues long. CDR1 SGHRS and CDR2 YFSETQ come from the germline V gene. CDR3 nucleotides: TGCGCCAGCAGCTTGTCAGAGGTCACAGATACGCAGTATTTT. Translating gives CASSLSEVTDTQYF.

V usage is TRBV6-1 and J usage is TRBJ1-5, with D possibly matching TRBD1 (5 bases). Deletions cut 0 bases from V and 4 bases from J, with 10 bases between. The CDR3 consists of 15 residues. The germline gives CDR1 MNHNS, CDR2 SASEGT. CDR3 in amino acids: CASSEAGVRNQPQHF. The CDR3 DNA is TGTGCCAGCAGTGAAGCAGGGGTACGGAATCAGCCCCAGCATTTT.

The gene calls are TRBV28 and TRBJ1-1; TRBD1 might be the D (5 bases). Germline CDR1 MDHEN, CDR2 SYDVKM. The CDR3 consists of 17 residues. Trimming shortened V by 1 base and J by 3 bases, and 18 bases separated the two germline ends. CDR3 DNA sequence: TGTGCCAGCAGTTTATTTCTGATGGCCGGAGGGGACACTGAAGCTTTCTTT. Translating it yields CASSLFLMAGGDTEAFF.

The chain couples TRBV7-9 to TRBJ1-6; D gene ambiguous. Germline CDR1 SEHNR, CDR2 FQNEAQ (reference sequence). The CDR3 has 15 residues. The ends were cut back, 2 bases at V and 7 bases at J, with 12 bases in the middle. This CDR3 is CASSLSTGANSPLHF. The CDR3 DNA sequence: TGTGCCAGCAGCTTATCTACGGGTGCCAATTCACCCCTCCACTTT.

The table lists this clone with a few counts. V gene TRBV6-1 combines with J gene TRBJ2-7; D is perhaps TRBD1 (6 bases). The germline V and J ends were trimmed by 0 bases and 4 bases, with 10 bases remaining between them. The CDR3 runs 14 residues. Germline assignment: CDR1 MNHNS and CDR2 SASEGT. The CDR3 spells CASSEADSSYEQYF. The CDR3 DNA reads TGTGCCAGCAGTGAAGCGGACAGTTCATACGAGCAGTACTTC.

The rearrangement joins TRBV28 to TRBJ1-5, with D possibly being TRBD1 (6 bases). The CDR3 is made up of 13 amino acids. The V gene lost 6 bases and the J gene lost 5 bases, with 11 bases spanning the gap. CDR1 is MDHEN, CDR2 SYDVKM, per germline. Here the CDR3 reads CASSPGVHQPQHF. The CDR3 DNA is TGTGCCAGCAGCCCAGGGGTCCATCAGCCCCAGCATTTT.

The chain carries TRBV5-1 and TRBJ1-1, with a possible D match to TRBD1 (6 bases). CDR1 and CDR2 (germline): SGHRS, YFSETQ. V dropped 0 bases and J dropped 3 bases, with 15 bases sitting between them. The CDR3 consists of 16 residues. CDR3 loop: CASSLGLGALDTEAFF. The CDR3 DNA follows: TGCGCCAGCAGCTTGGGGTTGGGGGCGTTGGACACTGAAGCTTTCTTT.